The 22 T cell receptor beta chains presented below share a single source sample, sequenced in a study of cytomegalovirus exposure and HLA in healthy donors. The primer mix had 60 Vbeta and 13 Jbeta primers. TCRdb's table, derived via immunoSEQ multiplex PCR, lists solely in-frame clones and lacks some. The repertoire holds some 200,000 clones, with 10% to 15% as singletons. Sequenced: PBMCs. Receptors originate from a man aged 50 to 60 in good health and CMV-seropositive.

This clone was detected a few times. The chain combines TRBV6-1 with TRBJ1-5; D remains unclear. The CDR3 contains 13 residues. CDR1 is MNHNS and CDR2 is SASEGT in the germline V gene. V lost 4 bases, J lost 4 bases, and 8 bases lay in between. CDR3 amino acids: CASSVSRNQPQHF. The CDR3 nucleotides read TGTGCCAGCAGTGTTTCCAGAAATCAGCCCCAGCATTTT.

The V and J genes are TRBV19 and TRBJ2-7; the D gene is possibly TRBD1 (6 bases). Germline V gene sequence: CDR1 LNHDA, CDR2 SQIVND (reference sequence). Trimming stripped 7 bases from V and 2 bases from J, with 15 bases between. The CDR3 is 14 residues long. CDR3 loop: CASTPTGTPYEQYF. The CDR3 nucleotides are TGTGCCAGTACCCCTACAGGGACACCCTACGAGCAGTACTTC.

The sample holds a few counts of this clone. This chain joins TRBV9 and TRBJ2-5, with D maybe TRBD2 (6 bases). Deletions cut 4 bases from V and 3 bases from J, with 7 bases between. The CDR3 contains 12 residues. The germline CDR1 and CDR2 sequences are SGDLS and YYNGEE. The CDR3, as DNA: TGTGCCAGCAGCAGGAGGGAAGAGACCCAGTACTTC. It is translated as CASSRREETQYF. Looking up the rest from reference TRBV9 and TRBJ2-5 gives the full variable domain: DSGVTQTPKHLITATGQRVTLRCSPRSGDLSVYWYQQSLDQGLQFLIQYYNGEERAKGNILERFSAQQFPDLHSELNLSSLELGDSALYFCASSRREETQYFGPGTRLLVL.

This clone was seen a few times. V and J are TRBV5-1 and TRBJ2-5; D is unresolved. Deletions cut 6 bases from V and 3 bases from J, with 6 bases between. The CDR3 spans 11 residues. Germline loops: CDR1 SGHRS, CDR2 YFSETQ. The CDR3 coding sequence is TGCGCCAGCACACAAAAAGAGACCCAGTACTTC. Residues: CASTQKETQYF.

The V and J genes are TRBV19 and TRBJ1-4; D may be TRBD1 (6 bases). V was pared by 5 bases and J by 8 bases, with 18 bases between. The length of the CDR3 is 15 residues. Germline V gene sequence: CDR1 LNHDA, CDR2 SQIVND (reference sequence). CDR3 coding DNA: TGTGCCAGTAGTGACCTCGGGGGGCCCCGGGAAAAACTGTTTTTT. This sequence encodes CASSDLGGPREKLFF. The whole variable domain, remainder taken from reference TRBV19 and TRBJ1-4, is DGGITQSPKYLFRKEGQNVTLSCEQNLNHDAMYWYRQDPGQGLRLIYYSQIVNDFQKGDIAEGYSVSREKKESFPLTVTSAQKNPTAFYLCASSDLGGPREKLFFGSGTQLSVL.

The chain carries TRBV25-1 and TRBJ1-4; perhaps TRBD1 as D (5 bases). Germline V gene lookup returns CDR1 MGHDK and CDR2 SYGVNS. This CDR3 has 12 residues. Trimming left V 11 bases short and J 4 bases short, with 11 bases between. The CDR3 DNA is TGTGCCGTGGGGGGGGGTAATGAAAAACTGTTTTTT. Its translation is CAVGGGNEKLFF.

As for this clone: An end of the junction differs from the germline gene, which may be a read error. The V gene is TRBV7-7, the J gene TRBJ2-7; 7 nucleotides agree with TRBD1. Per the germline V gene, CDR1 is SSHAT and CDR2 is FNYEAQ (reference sequence). The CDR3 extends over 15 amino acids. In DNA, the CDR3 is TGTGCTAGCAGCCTGGGGCCAGGGGGACCCTACGAGCAGTACTTC. Its protein product is CASSLGPGGPYEQYF.

This clone was observed a handful of times. The genes are TRBV29-1 and TRBJ1-3; a weak D match, TRBD1 (6 bases). Between the trimmed V and J ends, which lost 8 bases and 0 bases, there was a span of 14 bases. The CDR3 has 14 residues. Germline V gene lookup returns CDR1 SQVTM and CDR2 ANQGSEA. The CDR3: CSYGGGPSGNTIYF. DNA of the CDR3: TGCAGCTATGGGGGGGGGCCCTCTGGAAACACCATATATTTT.

The table lists this clone with a few counts. The CDR3 loop is CASSRDAPGQTYGYTF. CDR3 nucleotide sequence: TGCGCCAGCAGCCGTGACGCGCCGGGACAGACCTATGGCTACACCTTC. The J gene is TRBJ1-2, the V gene TRBV5-1; 7 bases map to TRBD1. This CDR3 contains 16 residues. With 4 bases clipped from V and 4 bases from J, the junction kept 13 bases outside the gene matches. Germline V gives CDR1 SGHRS, CDR2 YFSETQ.

The CDR3: CASSPERFYGYTF. In DNA form, the CDR3 reads TGTGCCAGCAGCCCAGAGCGGTTCTATGGCTACACCTTC. The gene calls are TRBV7-9 and TRBJ1-2; D not certain. CDR3 length equals 13 residues. The V end was cut by 5 bases, the J end by 4 bases, with 11 bases between. CDR1 and CDR2 (germline): SEHNR, FQNEAQ (reference sequence).

This rearrangement joins TRBV6-5 to TRBJ1-6, with TRBD1 matching over 7 bases. The V and J ends lost 5 bases and 4 bases, in that order; junction bases with no gene match: 2. This CDR3 has 14 amino acids. The germline V gene encodes CDR1 MNHEY and CDR2 SVGAGI. In DNA, the CDR3 is TGTGCCAGCAGTCCGGGACAGTATAATTCACCCCTCCACTTT. Encoded protein: CASSPGQYNSPLHF.

In its sample, this clone was seen a few times. The rearrangement joins TRBV19 to TRBJ1-5, with 7 bases identical to TRBD1. The CDR3 is 16 amino acids. Germline V CDR1 and CDR2: LNHDA, SQIVND (reference sequence). The junction had 11 bases not matched to a gene; V was cut back by 6 bases and J by 3 bases. CDR3 residues: CASSFTLQGVNQPQHF. Written as DNA, the CDR3 is TGTGCCAGTAGCTTCACCCTTCAGGGGGTCAATCAGCCCCAGCATTTT.

Worth noting for this clone: Other DNA sequences in this sample translate to the same CDR3. The V and J genes are TRBV7-9 and TRBJ1-1; D not resolved. CDR1 is SEHNR and CDR2 is FQNEAQ in the germline V gene (reference sequence). V shed 1 base and J shed 1 base, with 4 bases lying between them. This CDR3 spans 13 amino acids. CDR3 region: CASSLGQNTEAFF. Here the CDR3 DNA reads TGTGCCAGCAGCTTAGGGCAGAACACTGAAGCTTTCTTT.

There are a few counts of this clone. This chain connects TRBV9 to TRBJ2-5; weak D call: TRBD2 (5 bases). The CDR3 covers 15 residues. Trimming left V 0 bases short and J 1 base short, with 10 bases between. Germline V gene lookup returns CDR1 SGDLS and CDR2 YYNGEE. The CDR3 loop is CASSVVSGFQETQYF. The CDR3 DNA follows: TGTGCCAGCAGCGTAGTTTCGGGATTCCAAGAGACCCAGTACTTC.

This rearrangement joins TRBV5-1 to TRBJ2-7; TRBD2 matches at 8 bases. Germline values: CDR1 SGHRS, CDR2 YFSETQ. The V segment lost 0 bases and the J segment 3 bases; nucleotides outside the gene matches: 5. This CDR3 is built from 15 residues. CDR3 in DNA: TGCGCCAGCAGCTTGGTCGCGGGGGGCATCTACGAGCAGTACGTC. It specifies CASSLVAGGIYEQYV.

This clone has just a few counts. The chain joins TRBV30 to TRBJ2-1; 8 nucleotides match TRBD1. The CDR3 has 13 amino acids. The V gene end was trimmed by 7 bases and the J gene end by 5 bases; junction bases not matched to a gene: 7. The germline V gene encodes CDR1 GTSNPN and CDR2 SVGIG (reference sequence). CDR3 protein: CAFRTGLNNEQFF. CDR3 DNA: TGTGCCTTTAGGACAGGGCTCAACAATGAGCAGTTCTTC.

This clone turned up a few times. This rearrangement joins TRBV5-6 to TRBJ1-5, with D tentatively TRBD1 (6 bases). CDR1 SGHDT and CDR2 YYEEEE come from the germline V gene. Trimming removed 0 bases from V and 1 base from J, with 11 bases in between. The CDR3 is 16 amino acids. CDR3 coding DNA: TGTGCCAGCAGCTTGGGGATCCAGGGGAGCAATCAGCCCCAGCATTTT. It yields the protein CASSLGIQGSNQPQHF.

In its sample, this clone was seen a few times. This chain joins TRBV19 and TRBJ1-4; TRBD1 matches 9 bases. The CDR3 loop spans 18 amino acids. Germline CDR1 LNHDA, CDR2 SQIVND (reference sequence). Losses at the gene ends were 7 bases for V and 0 bases for J; bases not matched to a gene: 12. CDR3: CASTRTDRGVTTNEKLFF. DNA for the CDR3: TGTGCCAGTACCCGGACGGACAGGGGCGTGACAACTAATGAAAAACTGTTTTTT.

This rearrangement joins TRBV6-1 to TRBJ2-7, with 11 bases identical to TRBD2. The CDR3 extends over 12 amino acids. After removal of 2 bases from V and 13 bases from J, the junction contained 4 bases not matched to a gene. Germline values: CDR1 MNHNS, CDR2 SASEGT. The CDR3 region is CASSESLAGGYF. The CDR3 nucleotides read TGTGCCAGCAGTGAATCTCTAGCGGGGGGATACTTC.

V gene TRBV7-9 combines with J gene TRBJ2-7, with D maybe TRBD1 (5 bases). Trimming removed 4 bases at V and 0 bases at J, with 13 bases between. This CDR3 spans 15 amino acids. Germline assignment: CDR1 SEHNR and CDR2 FQNEAQ (reference sequence). CDR3: CASSSRVSSSYEQYF. The DNA of the CDR3 is TGTGCCAGCAGCTCCAGGGTGTCCTCCTCCTACGAGCAGTACTTC. Supplemented by reference TRBV7-9 and TRBJ2-7, the full variable domain reads DTGVSQNPRHKITKRGQNVTFRCDPISEHNRLYWYRQTLGQGPEFLTYFQNEAQLEKSRLLSDRFSAERPKGSFSTLEIQRTEQGDSAMYLCASSSRVSSSYEQYFGPGTRLTVT.

The chain couples TRBV6-6 to TRBJ2-3; unclear D gene. The CDR3 consists of 12 residues. V lost 3 bases and J 5 bases, leaving 6 bases between the germline ends. Germline values: CDR1 MNHNY, CDR2 SVGAGI (reference sequence). CDR3 coding DNA: TGTGCCAGCAGTTATGAGCAAGATACGCAGTATTTT. This translates into CASSYEQDTQYF.

The rearrangement uses TRBV6-6 and TRBJ2-1, with 7 bases identical to TRBD1. The CDR3 is 15 residues long. In germline, CDR1 is MNHNY, CDR2 SVGAGI (reference sequence). V shed 6 bases, J shed 8 bases, and the junction held 13 bases outside the gene matches. Written as DNA, the CDR3 is TGTGCCAGCAGGGCCCGGGGACGACAGGGCGATGAGCAGTTCTTC. This sequence encodes CASRARGRQGDEQFF.